Below, one T cell receptor (beta chain) is given with its context. The data originate from a study of cytomegalovirus exposure and HLA in healthy donors. The primer mix had 60 Vbeta and 13 Jbeta primers. Clones were sequenced by immunoSEQ multiplex PCR, and TCRdb holds only the in-frame ones, with some missing. The table lists 82,000 or so clones, about a tenth of them singletons. Trimming took 3 bases from V and 3 from J, leaving 12 bases between them. The CDR3 contains 14 residues. Germline assignment: CDR1 SGHRS and CDR2 YFSETQ. The specimen sequenced was PBMCs. The source is a man in his sixties in good health and CMV-seropositive. V gene TRBV5-1 combines with J gene TRBJ1-2; D perhaps matches TRBD1 (6 bases). The CDR3 coding sequence is TGCGCCAGCAGCTCCGCGACAGGAGACTATGGCTACACCTTC. Protein: CASSSATGDYGYTF.